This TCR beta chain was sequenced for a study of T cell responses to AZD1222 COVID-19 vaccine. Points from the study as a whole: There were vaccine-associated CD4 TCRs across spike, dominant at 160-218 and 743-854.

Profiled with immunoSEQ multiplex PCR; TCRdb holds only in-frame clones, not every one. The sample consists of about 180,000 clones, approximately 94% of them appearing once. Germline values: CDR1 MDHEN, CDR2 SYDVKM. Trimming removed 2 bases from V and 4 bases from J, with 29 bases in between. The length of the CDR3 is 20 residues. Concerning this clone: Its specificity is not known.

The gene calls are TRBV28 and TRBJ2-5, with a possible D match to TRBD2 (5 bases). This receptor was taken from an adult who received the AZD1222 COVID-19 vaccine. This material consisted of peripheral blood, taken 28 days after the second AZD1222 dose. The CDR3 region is CASSLVLGGLPPGSGETQYF. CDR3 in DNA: TGTGCCAGCAGTTTAGTTTTAGGCGGGCTACCCCCGGGGAGTGGAGAGACCCAGTACTTC.